This T cell receptor beta chain was profiled in a study of early T cells in non-severe SARS-CoV-2 infection. In the study overall: Investigators sequenced bulk RNA drawn from unsorted whole blood, and chains remained unpaired.

Comment on this clonotype: Its matching antigen is unknown.

Unique molecular identifier tags were affixed to discrete cDNA molecules. TCRdb processed the 5' RACE reads anew with MiXCR; each CDR3 protein has one entry. Of 60,000 to 90,000 distinct CDR3 sequences listed, around 16% were seen once; the top ten hold approximately 2.9%. With V trimmed by 0 bases and J by 5 bases, 3 bases remained unmatched. There are 14 residues in the CDR3. From germline, CDR1 is DFQATT and CDR2 SNEGSKA (reference sequence). Findings and limits, study-wide: Missing private and CD4 specificities, VDJdb matching favored anti-spike CD8 responses.

The TCR originated in an adult who was a healthcare worker with PCR-confirmed SARS-CoV-2 infection or an uninfected control (not recorded which). The sequenced material came from whole blood. This sequence joins TRBV20-1 and TRBJ1-5; 8 bases are a match to TRBD1. CDR3 nucleotide sequence: TGCAGTGCTAGAGATGTACAGGGGGATCAGCCCCAGCATTTT. Its protein product is CSARDVQGDQPQHF.